Presented here are 2 T cell receptor beta chains from one specimen sequenced in a study of T-cell reconstitution after alpha-beta-depleted transplantation in children. During its preparation, the TCRbeta library received unique molecular identifiers. TCRdb redid the calling of the PCR reads with MiXCR, one entry per CDR3 protein. The sample shows approximately 1,000,000 distinct CDR3 sequences, about 31% of them seen only once. The starting material was PBMCs, mostly from graft donor cells, obtained 360 days after TCRalphabeta/CD19-depleted stem cell transplant. These receptors all stem from a boy under two years old who had a stem cell transplant for SCID, so the T cells may come from the graft donor.

This clonotype was seen more than once but under ten times. The chain employs TRBV18 and TRBJ2-3; D gene ambiguous. Germline V gives CDR1 KGHSH, CDR2 LQKENI. Trimming removed 3 bases at V and 0 bases at J, with 13 bases between. CDR3 size: 16 residues. The CDR3 bases are TGTGCCAGCTCACCGCAAGCGCCTCTTAGCACAGATACGCAGTATTTT. It encodes CASSPQAPLSTDTQYF.

The rearrangement uses TRBV28 and TRBJ2-5; 11 bases line up with TRBD1. Germline CDR1 is MDHEN and CDR2 is SYDVKM. The CDR3 is 22 residues long. V lost 4 bases, J lost 4 bases, and 26 bases stayed unmatched. The CDR3 coding sequence is TGTGCCAGCAGTTGGAAGATAGAGATCCGGACAGGGGGCGCGTGTTTTCGAGAGACCCAGTACTTC. Residues: CASSWKIEIRTGGACFRETQYF.